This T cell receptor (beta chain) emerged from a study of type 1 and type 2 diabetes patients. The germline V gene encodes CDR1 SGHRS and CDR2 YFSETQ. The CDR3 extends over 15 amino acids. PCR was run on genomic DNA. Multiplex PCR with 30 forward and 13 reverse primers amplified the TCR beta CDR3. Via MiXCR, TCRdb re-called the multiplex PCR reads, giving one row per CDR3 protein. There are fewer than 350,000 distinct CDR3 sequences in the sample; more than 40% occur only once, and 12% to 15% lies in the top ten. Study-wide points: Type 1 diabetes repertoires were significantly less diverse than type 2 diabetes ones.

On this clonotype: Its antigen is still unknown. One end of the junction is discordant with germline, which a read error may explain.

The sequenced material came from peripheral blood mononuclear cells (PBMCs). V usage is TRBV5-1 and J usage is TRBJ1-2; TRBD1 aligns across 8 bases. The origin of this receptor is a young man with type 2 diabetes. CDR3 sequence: CASSSRDRTRGGYTF. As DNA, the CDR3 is TGTGCCAGCAGCTCTCGGGACAGGACAAGAGGTGGCTACACCTTC.